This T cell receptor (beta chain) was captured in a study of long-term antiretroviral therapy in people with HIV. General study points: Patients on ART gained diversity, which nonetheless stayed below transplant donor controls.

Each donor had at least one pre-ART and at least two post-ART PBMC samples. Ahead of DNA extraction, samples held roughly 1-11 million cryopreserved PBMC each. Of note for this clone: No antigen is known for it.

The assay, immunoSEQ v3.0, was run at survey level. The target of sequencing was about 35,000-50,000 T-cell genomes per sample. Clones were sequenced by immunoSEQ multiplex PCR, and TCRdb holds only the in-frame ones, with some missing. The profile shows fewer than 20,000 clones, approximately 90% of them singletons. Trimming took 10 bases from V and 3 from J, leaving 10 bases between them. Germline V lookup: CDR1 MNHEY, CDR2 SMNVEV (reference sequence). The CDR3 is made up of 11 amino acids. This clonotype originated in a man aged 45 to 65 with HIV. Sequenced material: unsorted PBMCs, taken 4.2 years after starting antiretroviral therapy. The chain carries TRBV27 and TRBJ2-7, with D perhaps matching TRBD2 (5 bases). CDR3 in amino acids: CAKGLFYEQYF. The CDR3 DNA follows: TGTGCCAAAGGACTCTTCTACGAGCAGTACTTC.